These 32 T cell receptor beta chains share one sample of origin, sequenced in a study of blood T cell repertoires in COVID-19. The method was immunoSEQ multiplex PCR; TCRdb's version includes in-frame clones alone and lacks a portion of them. The sample contains 30,000 to 50,000 clones, around 80% of which appear only once. Sequenced: peripheral blood. These receptors originate from a man aged 80 or over with active or convalescent COVID-19.

The V and J genes are TRBV7-2 and TRBJ2-3; 7 positions match TRBD2. Germline V gene lookup returns CDR1 SGHTA and CDR2 FQGNSA. This CDR3 comprises 15 residues. Unmatched junction bases numbered 7, after V lost 4 bases and J lost 3 bases. The CDR3 reads CASSYFGLETDTQYF. Here the CDR3 DNA reads TGTGCCAGCAGCTACTTTGGACTAGAAACAGATACGCAGTATTTT.

V gene TRBV9 combines with J gene TRBJ1-6, with 9 bases matching TRBD1. Germline lookup yields CDR1 SGDLS and CDR2 YYNGEE. V lost 4 bases, J lost 10 bases, and 9 bases stayed unmatched. The CDR3 is made up of 15 amino acids. The CDR3 bases are TGTGCCAGCAGCCTCGGGACAGGGACGGACTCACCCCTCCACTTT. It is translated as CASSLGTGTDSPLHF.

The chain carries TRBV27 and TRBJ1-6; maybe TRBD1 (5 bases). The CDR3 is 15 residues long. V lost 8 bases, J lost 7 bases, and 18 bases lay in between. Germline V gene sequence: CDR1 MNHEY, CDR2 SMNVEV (reference sequence). This CDR3 is CASRLEGRWNSPLHF. The DNA of the CDR3 is TGTGCCAGCCGGCTGGAGGGGCGGTGGAATTCACCCCTCCACTTT.

J is TRBJ2-7 and V is TRBV7-2, with 9 nucleotides matching TRBD1. The length of the CDR3 is 15 residues. The V gene end was trimmed by 3 bases and the J gene end by 4 bases; junction bases not matched to a gene: 7. Germline lookup yields CDR1 SGHTA and CDR2 FQGNSA. In DNA, the CDR3 is TGTGCCAGCAGCTTGGTACAGGGGGCGAAGTACGAGCAGTACTTC. It specifies CASSLVQGAKYEQYF.

The gene calls are TRBV6-2 or TRBV6-3 and TRBJ2-7, with D possibly matching TRBD2 (5 bases). The ends were cut back, 2 bases at V and 6 bases at J, with 11 bases in the middle. This CDR3 contains 13 residues. Germline loops: CDR1 MNHEY, CDR2 SVGEGT. This CDR3 reads CASSYVRGSEQYF. The CDR3 region has the DNA TGTGCCAGCAGTTACGTGAGAGGGAGCGAGCAGTACTTC.

J is TRBJ1-2 and V is TRBV5-1; D not resolved. This CDR3 is 14 amino acids long. V was cut by 4 bases and J by 5 bases, with 15 bases left in between. Germline V gene data show CDR1 as SGHRS and CDR2 as YFSETQ. Here the CDR3 reads CASSPGDIDYGYTF. In DNA, the CDR3 is TGCGCCAGCAGCCCGGGAGACATAGATTATGGCTACACCTTC.

The rearrangement joins TRBV4-2 to TRBJ2-1, with D perhaps matching TRBD2 (5 bases). CDR1 is LGHNA and CDR2 is YNFKEQ in the germline V gene. The V and J ends lost 4 bases and 9 bases respectively, with 10 bases between them. The CDR3 has 12 residues. CDR3 nucleotide sequence: TGTGCCAGCAGCCCGCGGACTGGTGAGCAGTTCTTC. Translating gives CASSPRTGEQFF.

The count of this clone is one. The chain joins TRBV20-1 to TRBJ1-2, with D unresolved. The V end lost 0 bases, the J end lost 8 bases, and 4 bases lay between the germline ends. The CDR3 sequence is 10 residues long. In germline, CDR1 is DFQATT, CDR2 SNEGSKA (reference sequence). CDR3 residues: CSARDSGYTF. The DNA of the CDR3 is TGCAGTGCTAGAGATAGCGGCTACACCTTC.

This clone was recorded once. This chain links TRBV28 with TRBJ2-6, with 8 positions matching TRBD1. The CDR3 sequence is 16 residues long. V shed 5 bases and J 1 base; nucleotides not matched to a gene: 4. CDR1 is MDHEN and CDR2 is SYDVKM in the germline V gene. The CDR3 nucleotides read TGTGCCAGCAGTGTGCGACAGGGGTCTGGGGCCAACGTCCTGACTTTC. It specifies CASSVRQGSGANVLTF.

The rearrangement links TRBV9 to TRBJ2-1, with D possibly being TRBD1 (6 bases). Looked up from germline, CDR1 is SGDLS and CDR2 is YYNGEE. V lost 0 bases and J lost 2, with 18 bases in between. The CDR3 contains 18 residues. This CDR3 is CASSVGRGGRVPYNEQFF. CDR3 coding DNA: TGTGCCAGCAGCGTAGGTCGAGGGGGTAGGGTCCCCTACAATGAGCAGTTCTTC.

This sequence joins TRBV6-4 and TRBJ1-1, with 7 bases matching TRBD1. The CDR3 covers 14 residues. The germline gives CDR1 MRHNA, CDR2 SNTAGT. After removal of 6 bases from V and 1 base from J, the junction contained 5 bases not matched to a gene. CDR3 protein: CASRVTGENTEAFF. As DNA, the CDR3 is TGTGCCAGCAGGGTCACAGGGGAGAACACTGAAGCTTTCTTT.

The CDR3 sequence is CASSRGQGEETQYF. The CDR3 coding sequence is TGTGCCAGCAGCAGGGGACAGGGGGAAGAGACCCAGTACTTC. The V call is TRBV11-1, the J call TRBJ2-5; 11 bases are shared with TRBD1. The V gene's germline CDR1 is SGHAT and CDR2 FQDESV (reference sequence). J gave up 3 bases and V 5 bases, and 2 bases lay outside the gene matches. The CDR3 runs 14 residues.

The chain links TRBV5-8 to TRBJ2-5; possibly TRBD2 for D (6 bases). This CDR3 comprises 15 residues. In germline, CDR1 is SGHTS, CDR2 YDEGEE. The V and J ends lost 1 base and 2 bases respectively, with 12 bases between them. CDR3 in amino acids: CASSLSAGRQETQYF. CDR3 bases: TGTGCCAGCAGCTTGTCCGCCGGGAGACAAGAGACCCAGTACTTC.

The gene calls are TRBV3-1 (or the pseudogene TRBV3-2) and TRBJ2-3; unclear D gene. The length of the CDR3 is 12 residues. CDR1 and CDR2 (germline): LGHDT, YNNKEL (reference sequence). V gave up 4 bases and J gave up 1 base, with 3 bases separating them. CDR3 amino acids: CASSRGTDTQYF. As DNA, the CDR3 is TGTGCCAGCAGCCGAGGCACAGATACGCAGTATTTT.

As concerns this clone: An end of the junction does not agree with germline; a read error may underlie this. The chain is built from TRBV19 and TRBJ2-4; 10 bases match TRBD1. The germline gives CDR1 LNHDA, CDR2 SQIVND (reference sequence). The CDR3 is made up of 18 amino acids. In DNA, the CDR3 is TGTGCCAGTAGCATAGGCACACCCGGGACAGGGGTCGGCAACATTCAGTACTTC. It translates to CASSIGTPGTGVGNIQYF.

This clone was seen once. The chain recombines TRBV11-2 with TRBJ2-3; 8 positions match TRBD2. The length of the CDR3 is 17 residues. The junction had 9 bases not matched to a gene; V was cut back by 4 bases and J by 0 bases. Germline-derived CDR1 and CDR2 are SGHAT and FQNNGV. For the CDR3, the DNA is TGTGCCAGCAGCTCGCGCGGGGGGTACTTAAGCACAGATACGCAGTATTTT. It is translated as CASSSRGGYLSTDTQYF.

The chain joins TRBV4-2 to TRBJ2-7; 8 bases match TRBD2. Germline trimming cut 5 bases from V and 3 bases from J; bases unmatched to any gene: 9. Germline lookup yields CDR1 LGHNA and CDR2 YNFKEQ. The CDR3 spans 15 residues. The DNA for the CDR3 is TGTGCCAGCAGCACCCAAGAGCGGGGGTACTACGAGCAGTACTTC. Protein: CASSTQERGYYEQYF.

This rearrangement joins TRBV7-6 to TRBJ2-7; 7 bases are a match to TRBD2. CDR3 length: 15 amino acids. Germline V gene lookup returns CDR1 SGHVS and CDR2 FNYEAQ. The trim removed 4 bases at V and 6 bases at J, leaving 12 bases unmatched. CDR3 DNA: TGTGCCAGCAGCTCAAGTACCCGTGGGGGGGGCGAGCAGTACTTC. Protein sequence: CASSSSTRGGGEQYF.

The chain employs TRBV5-1 and TRBJ2-3, with TRBD1 identical over 8 bases. Germline CDR1 and CDR2: SGHRS and YFSETQ. The J segment lost 6 bases and the V segment lost 4 bases, leaving 16 bases of the junction unmatched. CDR3 length: 17 amino acids. CDR3 sequence: CASSLAGGTGGWDTQYF. The CDR3 DNA reads as TGCGCCAGCAGCCTCGCCGGCGGGACAGGCGGATGGGATACGCAGTATTTT.

V gene TRBV12-3 or TRBV12-4 combines with J gene TRBJ2-5, with D perhaps TRBD2 (5 bases). The ends were cut back, 3 bases at V and 2 bases at J, with 7 bases in the middle. The CDR3 contains 13 residues. The CDR3 DNA follows: TGTGCCAGCAGTTTGGACTGGCAAGAGACCCAGTACTTC. It translates to CASSLDWQETQYF.

V gene TRBV3-1 (or the pseudogene TRBV3-2) combines with J gene TRBJ2-7; 9 nucleotides line up with TRBD2. V dropped 0 bases and J dropped 6; count of bases not matched to a gene: 9. This CDR3 is built from 16 residues. Germline CDR1 and CDR2: LGHDT and YNNKEL (reference sequence). The CDR3 here is CASSQELASGNLEQYF. For the CDR3, the DNA is TGTGCCAGCAGCCAAGAACTGGCTAGCGGGAACCTCGAGCAGTACTTC.

V usage is TRBV5-1 and J usage is TRBJ2-5; 15 bases fit TRBD2. CDR1 is SGHRS, CDR2 YFSETQ, per germline. The CDR3 consists of 17 residues. V dropped 3 bases and J dropped 4; count of bases not matched to a gene: 7. CDR3 in DNA: TGCGCCAGCAGCTGGGGCAGGGGACTAGCGGGAGGAGAGACCCAGTACTTC. This codes for CASSWGRGLAGGETQYF.

The chain uses TRBV29-1 and TRBJ2-1, with D perhaps matching TRBD1 (6 bases). The CDR3 runs to 10 residues. The germline gives CDR1 SQVTM, CDR2 ANQGSEA. Between the trimmed V and J ends, which lost 6 bases and 10 bases, there was a span of 10 bases. This CDR3 is CSVAGQEQFF. CDR3 DNA: TGCAGCGTCGCCGGACAGGAGCAGTTCTTC.

The chain uses TRBV19 and TRBJ2-1, with 12 bases identical to TRBD2. The germline V gene has CDR1 LNHDA and CDR2 SQIVND (reference sequence). The CDR3 runs to 15 residues. The J segment lost 6 bases and the V segment lost 7 bases, leaving 7 bases of the junction unmatched. CDR3 nucleotide sequence: TGTGCCAGTACCCCCGGACTAGCGGGGACCAATGAGCAGTTCTTC. As protein: CASTPGLAGTNEQFF.

The chain is built from TRBV27 and TRBJ1-5; the D gene is possibly TRBD1 (6 bases). CDR3 length equals 14 residues. Germline-derived CDR1 and CDR2 are MNHEY and SMNVEV (reference sequence). The ends were cut back, 5 bases at V and 4 bases at J, with 12 bases in the middle. CDR3 residues: CASSRDMGNQPQHF. CDR3 in DNA: TGTGCCAGCAGTAGGGACATGGGGAATCAGCCCCAGCATTTT.

This chain joins TRBV2 and TRBJ1-1; tentative D call: TRBD1 (6 bases). Trimming took off 7 bases at V and 0 bases at J, with 12 bases between the two ends. CDR1 and CDR2 (germline): SNHLY, FYNNEI. There are 14 residues in the CDR3. The CDR3 spells CASMYRAMNTEAFF. The CDR3 nucleotides are TGTGCCAGCATGTACAGGGCAATGAACACTGAAGCTTTCTTT.

The chain joins TRBV7-6 to TRBJ2-7, with TRBD2 matching 13 bases. The CDR3 extends over 15 amino acids. V shed 4 bases, J shed 4 bases, and the junction held 4 bases outside the gene matches. Germline values: CDR1 SGHVS, CDR2 FNYEAQ. CDR3 amino acids: CASSSRTSGRYEQYF. The CDR3 DNA sequence: TGTGCCAGCAGCTCCCGGACTAGCGGGAGATACGAGCAGTACTTC.

J is TRBJ2-7 and V is TRBV29-1, with a possible D match to TRBD2 (6 bases). Germline loops: CDR1 SQVTM, CDR2 ANQGSEA. Between the trimmed V and J ends, which lost 4 bases and 3 bases, there was a span of 10 bases. The CDR3 sequence is 12 residues long. The CDR3, as DNA: TGCAGCGTTGTGGGGGGTTACTACGAGCAGTACTTC. This sequence encodes CSVVGGYYEQYF.

The chain has TRBV27 and TRBJ1-3, with D hard to call. V was pared by 5 bases and J by 0 bases, with 5 bases between. Germline-derived CDR1 and CDR2 are MNHEY and SMNVEV (reference sequence). The CDR3 covers 13 residues. The DNA for the CDR3 is TGTGCCAGCAGTAGACACTCTGGAAACACCATATATTTT. Its translation: CASSRHSGNTIYF.

The chain employs TRBV27 and TRBJ2-5; no clear D gene. With 3 bases removed from V and 4 bases from J, the gap between germline ends came to 3 bases. The CDR3 runs 11 residues. Germline V gene lookup returns CDR1 MNHEY and CDR2 SMNVEV (reference sequence). The CDR3 loop reads CASSFRETQYF. The CDR3 bases are TGTGCCAGCAGTTTTAGAGAGACCCAGTACTTC.

The chain is built from TRBV5-1 and TRBJ2-5; 8 bases fit TRBD1. CDR1 and CDR2 (germline): SGHRS, YFSETQ. The trim removed 4 bases at V and 6 bases at J, leaving 8 bases unmatched. The CDR3 totals 14 residues. CDR3 sequence: CASSPTGAAKTQYF. Written as DNA, the CDR3 is TGCGCCAGCAGCCCGACAGGGGCAGCGAAGACCCAGTACTTC.

This clone was recorded a few times. The chain couples TRBV7-9 to TRBJ1-2; tentative D call: TRBD1 (5 bases). CDR3 length: 13 residues. The ends were cut back, 0 bases at V and 5 bases at J, with 7 bases in the middle. Germline V gene data show CDR1 as SEHNR and CDR2 as FQNEAQ (reference sequence). In DNA, the CDR3 is TGTGCCAGCAGCTTAGCGGGGGGGTATGGCTACACCTTC. This translates into CASSLAGGYGYTF.